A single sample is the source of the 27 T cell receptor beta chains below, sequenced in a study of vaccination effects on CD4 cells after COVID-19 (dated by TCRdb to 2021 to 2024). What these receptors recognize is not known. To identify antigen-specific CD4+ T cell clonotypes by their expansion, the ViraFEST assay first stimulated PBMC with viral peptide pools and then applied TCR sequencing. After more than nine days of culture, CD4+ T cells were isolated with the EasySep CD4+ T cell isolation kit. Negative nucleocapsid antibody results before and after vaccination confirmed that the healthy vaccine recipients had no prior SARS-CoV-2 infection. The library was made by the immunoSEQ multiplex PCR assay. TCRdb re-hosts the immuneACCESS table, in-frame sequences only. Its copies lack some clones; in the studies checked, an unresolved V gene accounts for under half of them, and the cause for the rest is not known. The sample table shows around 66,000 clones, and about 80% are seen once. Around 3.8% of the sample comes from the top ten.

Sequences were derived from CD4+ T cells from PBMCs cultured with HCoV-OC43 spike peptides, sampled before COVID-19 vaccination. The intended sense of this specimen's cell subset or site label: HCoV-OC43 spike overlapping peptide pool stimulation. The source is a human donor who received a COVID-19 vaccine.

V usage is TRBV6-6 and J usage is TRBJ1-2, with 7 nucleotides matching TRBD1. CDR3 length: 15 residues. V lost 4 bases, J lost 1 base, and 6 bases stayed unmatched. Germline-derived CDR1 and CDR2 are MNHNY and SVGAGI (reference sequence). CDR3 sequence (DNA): TGTGCCAGCAGTTCGGGGGGGACAGTTAACTATGGCTACACCTTC. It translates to CASSSGGTVNYGYTF.

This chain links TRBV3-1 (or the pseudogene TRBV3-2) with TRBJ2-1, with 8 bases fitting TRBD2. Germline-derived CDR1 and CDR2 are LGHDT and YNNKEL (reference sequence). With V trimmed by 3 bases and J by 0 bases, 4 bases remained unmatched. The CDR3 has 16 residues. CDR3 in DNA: TGTGCCAGCAGCCATTGGAGCGGGGGCTCCTACAATGAGCAGTTCTTC. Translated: CASSHWSGGSYNEQFF.

In nucleotides, the CDR3 is TGTGCCAGCAGCCAAGCGGGGTTGGGAGGGAAAGGTGGCTACACCTTC. Its translation is CASSQAGLGGKGGYTF. The chain combines TRBV3-1 (or the pseudogene TRBV3-2) with TRBJ1-2; no firm D call. Germline values: CDR1 LGHDT, CDR2 YNNKEL (reference sequence). Between the trimmed V and J ends, which lost 1 base and 7 bases, there was a span of 19 bases. The CDR3 totals 16 residues.

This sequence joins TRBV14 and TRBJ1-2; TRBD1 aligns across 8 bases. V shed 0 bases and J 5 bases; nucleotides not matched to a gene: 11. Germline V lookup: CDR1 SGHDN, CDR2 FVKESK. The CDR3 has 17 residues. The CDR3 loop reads CASSQELTGQGVYGYTF. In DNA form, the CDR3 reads TGTGCCAGCAGCCAAGAACTCACCGGACAGGGAGTATATGGCTACACCTTC.

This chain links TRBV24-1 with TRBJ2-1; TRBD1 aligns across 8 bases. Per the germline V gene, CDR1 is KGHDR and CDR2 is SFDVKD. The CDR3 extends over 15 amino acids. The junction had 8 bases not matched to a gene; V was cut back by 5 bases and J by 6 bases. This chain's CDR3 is CATSAPDREGNEQFF. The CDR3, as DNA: TGTGCCACCAGTGCCCCGGACAGGGAAGGCAATGAGCAGTTCTTC.

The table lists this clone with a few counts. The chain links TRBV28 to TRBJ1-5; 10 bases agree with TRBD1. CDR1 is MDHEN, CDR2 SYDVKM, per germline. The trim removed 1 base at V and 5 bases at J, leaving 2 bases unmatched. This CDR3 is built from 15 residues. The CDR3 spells CASSLLGTGDQPQHF. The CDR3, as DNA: TGTGCCAGCAGTTTATTGGGGACAGGGGATCAGCCCCAGCATTTT.

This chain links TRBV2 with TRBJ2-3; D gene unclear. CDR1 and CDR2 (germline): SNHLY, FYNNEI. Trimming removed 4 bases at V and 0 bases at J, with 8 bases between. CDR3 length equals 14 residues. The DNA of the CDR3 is TGTGCCAGCAGTGTGGGTACGAGCACAGATACGCAGTATTTT. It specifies CASSVGTSTDTQYF.

Here the CDR3 DNA reads TGTGCCACCAGCCCAGCGGGTATCCAAGAGACCCAGTACTTC. As protein: CATSPAGIQETQYF. J is TRBJ2-5 and V is TRBV24-1, with a tentative D call TRBD2 (6 bases). Germline V gene data show CDR1 as KGHDR and CDR2 as SFDVKD. Trimming removed 7 bases at V and 1 base at J, with 12 bases between. The CDR3 runs to 14 residues.

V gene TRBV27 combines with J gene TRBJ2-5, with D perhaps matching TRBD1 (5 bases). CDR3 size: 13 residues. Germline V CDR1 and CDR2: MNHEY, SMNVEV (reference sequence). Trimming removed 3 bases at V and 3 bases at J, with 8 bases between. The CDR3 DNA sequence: TGTGCCAGCAGTTTTAGGGGAAAAGAGACCCAGTACTTC. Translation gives CASSFRGKETQYF.

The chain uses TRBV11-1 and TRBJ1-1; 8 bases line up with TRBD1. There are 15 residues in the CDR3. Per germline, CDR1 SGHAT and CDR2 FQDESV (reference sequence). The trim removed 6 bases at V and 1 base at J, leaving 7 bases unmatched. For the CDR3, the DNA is TGTGCCAGCAGAAGGACAGGGTTCGCGAACACTGAAGCTTTCTTT. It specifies CASRRTGFANTEAFF.

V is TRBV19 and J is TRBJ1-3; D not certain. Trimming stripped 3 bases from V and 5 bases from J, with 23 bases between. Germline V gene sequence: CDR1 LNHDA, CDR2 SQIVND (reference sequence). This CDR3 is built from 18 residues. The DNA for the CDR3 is TGTGCCAGTAGTATCCCCGGAGTGGCAGTTTCCATGAGAAACACCATATATTTT. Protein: CASSIPGVAVSMRNTIYF.

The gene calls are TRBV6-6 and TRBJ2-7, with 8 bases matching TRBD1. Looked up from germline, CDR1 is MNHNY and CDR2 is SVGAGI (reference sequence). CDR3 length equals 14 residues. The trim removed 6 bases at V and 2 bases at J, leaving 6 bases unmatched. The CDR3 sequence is CASSPAGQAYEQYV. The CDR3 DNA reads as TGTGCCAGCAGCCCGGCGGGACAGGCCTACGAGCAGTACGTC.

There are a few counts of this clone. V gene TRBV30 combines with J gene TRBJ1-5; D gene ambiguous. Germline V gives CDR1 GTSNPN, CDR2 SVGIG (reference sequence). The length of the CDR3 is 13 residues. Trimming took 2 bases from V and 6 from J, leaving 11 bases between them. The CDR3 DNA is TGTGCCTGGAGTAGGCGGGAGCGTCAGCCCCAGCATTTT. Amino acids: CAWSRRERQPQHF.

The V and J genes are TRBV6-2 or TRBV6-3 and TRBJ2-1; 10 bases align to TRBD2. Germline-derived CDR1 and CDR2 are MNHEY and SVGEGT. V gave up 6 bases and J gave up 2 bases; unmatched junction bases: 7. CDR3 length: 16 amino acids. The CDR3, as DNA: TGTGCCAGCAGCCCCGAGCGGGGGGGCCCCTACAATGAGCAGTTCTTC. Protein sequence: CASSPERGGPYNEQFF.

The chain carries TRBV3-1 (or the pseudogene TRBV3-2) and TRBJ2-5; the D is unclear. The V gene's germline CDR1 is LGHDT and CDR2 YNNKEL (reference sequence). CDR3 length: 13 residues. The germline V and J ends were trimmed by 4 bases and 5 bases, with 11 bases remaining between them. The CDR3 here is CASSLYLGETQYF. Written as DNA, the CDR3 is TGTGCCAGCAGCCTATACCTTGGGGAGACCCAGTACTTC.

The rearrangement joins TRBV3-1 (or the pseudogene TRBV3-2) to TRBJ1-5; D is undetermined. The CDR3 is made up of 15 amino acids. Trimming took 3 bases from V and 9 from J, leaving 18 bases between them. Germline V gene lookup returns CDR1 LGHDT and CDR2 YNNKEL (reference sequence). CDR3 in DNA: TGTGCCAGCAGCCATCAAGGACGGGATCCTCGGCCCCAGCATTTT. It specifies CASSHQGRDPRPQHF.

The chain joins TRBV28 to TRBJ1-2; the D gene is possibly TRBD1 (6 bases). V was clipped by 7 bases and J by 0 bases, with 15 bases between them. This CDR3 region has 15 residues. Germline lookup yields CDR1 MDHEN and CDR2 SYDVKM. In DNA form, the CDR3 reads TGTGCCAGCATGGTACGGACAGCCCCTAACTATGGCTACACCTTC. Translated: CASMVRTAPNYGYTF.

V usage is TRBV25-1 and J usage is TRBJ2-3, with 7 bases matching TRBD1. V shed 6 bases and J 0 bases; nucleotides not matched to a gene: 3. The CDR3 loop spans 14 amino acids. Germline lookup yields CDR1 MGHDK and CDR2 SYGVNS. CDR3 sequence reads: CASRQGISTDTQYF. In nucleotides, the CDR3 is TGTGCCAGCAGACAGGGGATCAGCACAGATACGCAGTATTTT.

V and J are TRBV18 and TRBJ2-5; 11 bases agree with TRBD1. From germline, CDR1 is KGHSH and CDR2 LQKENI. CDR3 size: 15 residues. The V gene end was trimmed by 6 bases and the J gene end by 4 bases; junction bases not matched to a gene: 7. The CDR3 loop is CASSHGTGGGETQYF. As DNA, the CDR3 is TGTGCCAGCTCTCACGGGACAGGGGGAGGAGAGACCCAGTACTTC.

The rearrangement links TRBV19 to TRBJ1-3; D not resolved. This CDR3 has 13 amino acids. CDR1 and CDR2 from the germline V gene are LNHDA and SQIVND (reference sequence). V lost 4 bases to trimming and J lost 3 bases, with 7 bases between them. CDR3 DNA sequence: TGTGCCAGTAGTAAATTTGATGGAAACACCATATATTTT. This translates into CASSKFDGNTIYF.

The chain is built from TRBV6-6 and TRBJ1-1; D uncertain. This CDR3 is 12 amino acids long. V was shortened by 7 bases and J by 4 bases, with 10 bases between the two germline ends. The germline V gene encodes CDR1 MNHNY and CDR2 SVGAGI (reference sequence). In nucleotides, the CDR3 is TGTGCCAGCAACGAGGGATCCACTGAAGCTTTCTTT. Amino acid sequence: CASNEGSTEAFF.

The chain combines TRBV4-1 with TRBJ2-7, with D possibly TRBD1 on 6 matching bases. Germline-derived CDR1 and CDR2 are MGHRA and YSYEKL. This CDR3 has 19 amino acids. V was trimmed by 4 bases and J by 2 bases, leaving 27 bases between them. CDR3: CASSRVKILGDTVTYEQYV. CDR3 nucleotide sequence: TGCGCCAGCAGCCGAGTCAAGATATTGGGGGACACCGTAACCTACGAGCAGTACGTC.

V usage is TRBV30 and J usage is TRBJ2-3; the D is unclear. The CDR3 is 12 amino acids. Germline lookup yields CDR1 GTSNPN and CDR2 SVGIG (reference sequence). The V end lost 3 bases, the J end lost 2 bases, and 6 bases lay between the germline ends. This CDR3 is CAWRGNTDTQYF. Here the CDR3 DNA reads TGTGCCTGGAGAGGCAACACAGATACGCAGTATTTT.

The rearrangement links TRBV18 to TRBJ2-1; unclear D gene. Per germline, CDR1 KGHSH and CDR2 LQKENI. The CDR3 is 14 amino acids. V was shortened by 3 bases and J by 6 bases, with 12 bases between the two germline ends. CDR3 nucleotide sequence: TGTGCCAGCTCACCCCAATTGGGGTTCAATGAGCAGTTCTTC. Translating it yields CASSPQLGFNEQFF.

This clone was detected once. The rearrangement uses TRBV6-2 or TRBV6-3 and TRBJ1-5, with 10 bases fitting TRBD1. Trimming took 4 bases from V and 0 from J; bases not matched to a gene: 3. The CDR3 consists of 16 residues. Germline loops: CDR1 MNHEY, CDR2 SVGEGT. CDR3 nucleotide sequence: TGTGCCAGCAGTTCCCGACAGGGGGCTAGCAATCAGCCCCAGCATTTT. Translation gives CASSSRQGASNQPQHF.

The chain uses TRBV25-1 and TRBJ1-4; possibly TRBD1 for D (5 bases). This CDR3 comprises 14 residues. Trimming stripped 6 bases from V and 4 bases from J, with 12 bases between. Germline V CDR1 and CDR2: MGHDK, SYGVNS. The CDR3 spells CASRYSGGNEKLFF. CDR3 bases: TGTGCCAGCAGATATTCGGGGGGTAATGAAAAACTGTTTTTT.

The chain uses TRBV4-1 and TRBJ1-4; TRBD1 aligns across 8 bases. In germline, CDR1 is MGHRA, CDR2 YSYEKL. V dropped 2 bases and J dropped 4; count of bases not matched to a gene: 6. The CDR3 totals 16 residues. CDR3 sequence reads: CASSQPDRGSNEKLFF. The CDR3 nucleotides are TGCGCCAGCAGCCAACCTGACAGGGGAAGTAATGAAAAACTGTTTTTT.